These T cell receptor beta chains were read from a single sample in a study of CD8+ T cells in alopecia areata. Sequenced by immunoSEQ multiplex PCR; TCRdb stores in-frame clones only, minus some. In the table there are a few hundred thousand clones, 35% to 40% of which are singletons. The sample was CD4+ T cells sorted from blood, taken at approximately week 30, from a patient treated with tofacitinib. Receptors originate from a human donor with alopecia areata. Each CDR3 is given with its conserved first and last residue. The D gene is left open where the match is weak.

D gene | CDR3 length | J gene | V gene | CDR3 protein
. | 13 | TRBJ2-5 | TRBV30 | CAWSVGTSESQYF
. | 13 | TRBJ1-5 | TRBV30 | CAWSAGSNQPQHF
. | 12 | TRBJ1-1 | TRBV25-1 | CASRSVNTEAFF
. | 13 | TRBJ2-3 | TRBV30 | CAWIKIGTDTQYF
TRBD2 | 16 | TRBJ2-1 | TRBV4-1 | CASAPSGGRNINEQFF
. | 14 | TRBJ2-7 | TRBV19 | CASSFGRDYYEQYF
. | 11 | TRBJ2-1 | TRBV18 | CASSPAGAQFF
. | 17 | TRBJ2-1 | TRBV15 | CATSRNDWHSSYNEQFF
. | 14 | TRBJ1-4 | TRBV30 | CAWSVGLPIEKLFF
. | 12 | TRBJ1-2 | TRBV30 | CAWSVIANSLTF
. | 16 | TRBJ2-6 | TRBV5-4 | CASTPGGRSGANVLTF
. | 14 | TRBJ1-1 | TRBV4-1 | CASSREGRDTEAFF
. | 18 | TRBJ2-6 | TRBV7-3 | CASSLPQTGLSGANVLTF
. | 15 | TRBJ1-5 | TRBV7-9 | CASSLVGDRNQPQHF
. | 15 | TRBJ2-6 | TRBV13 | CASSLTGAGANVLTF
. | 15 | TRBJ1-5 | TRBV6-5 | CASSRDPQPYQPQHF